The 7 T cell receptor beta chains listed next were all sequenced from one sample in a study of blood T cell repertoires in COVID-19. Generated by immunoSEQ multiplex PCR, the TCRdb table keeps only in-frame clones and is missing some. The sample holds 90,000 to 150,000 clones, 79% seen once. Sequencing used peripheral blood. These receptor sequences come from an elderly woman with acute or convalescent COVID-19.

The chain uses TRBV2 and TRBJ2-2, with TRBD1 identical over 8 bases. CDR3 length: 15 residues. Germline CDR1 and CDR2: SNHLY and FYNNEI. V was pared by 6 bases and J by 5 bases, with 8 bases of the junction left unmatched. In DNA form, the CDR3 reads TGTGCCAGCAGGGATCGGACAGGGTTAACCGGGGAGCTGTTTTTT. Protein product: CASRDRTGLTGELFF.

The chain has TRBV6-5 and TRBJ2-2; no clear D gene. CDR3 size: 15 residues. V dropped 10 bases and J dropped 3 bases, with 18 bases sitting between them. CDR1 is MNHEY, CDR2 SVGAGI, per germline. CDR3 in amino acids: CAIRNLNTYTGELFF. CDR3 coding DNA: TGTGCCATCCGAAATCTTAACACGTACACCGGGGAGCTGTTTTTT.

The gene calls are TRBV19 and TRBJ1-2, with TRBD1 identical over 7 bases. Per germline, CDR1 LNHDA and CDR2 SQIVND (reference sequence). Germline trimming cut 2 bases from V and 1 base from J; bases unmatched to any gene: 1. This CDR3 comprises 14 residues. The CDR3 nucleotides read TGTGCCAGTAGTATACGGGACAGTAACTATGGCTACACCTTC. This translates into CASSIRDSNYGYTF. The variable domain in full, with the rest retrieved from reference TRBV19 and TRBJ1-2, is DGGITQSPKYLFRKEGQNVTLSCEQNLNHDAMYWYRQDPGQGLRLIYYSQIVNDFQKGDIAEGYSVSREKKESFPLTVTSAQKNPTAFYLCASSIRDSNYGYTFGSGTRLTVV.

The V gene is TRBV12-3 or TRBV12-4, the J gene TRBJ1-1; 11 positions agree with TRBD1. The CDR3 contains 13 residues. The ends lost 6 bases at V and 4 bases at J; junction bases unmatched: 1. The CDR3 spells CASRGTGGTEAFF. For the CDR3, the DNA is TGTGCCAGCAGAGGGACAGGGGGCACTGAAGCTTTCTTT.

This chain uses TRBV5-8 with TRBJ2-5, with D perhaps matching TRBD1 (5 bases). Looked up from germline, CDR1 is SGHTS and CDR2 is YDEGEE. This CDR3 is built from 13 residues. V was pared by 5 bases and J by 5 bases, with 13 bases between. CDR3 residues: CASRPRGEETQYF. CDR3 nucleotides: TGTGCCAGCAGACCTAGGGGTGAGGAGACCCAGTACTTC.

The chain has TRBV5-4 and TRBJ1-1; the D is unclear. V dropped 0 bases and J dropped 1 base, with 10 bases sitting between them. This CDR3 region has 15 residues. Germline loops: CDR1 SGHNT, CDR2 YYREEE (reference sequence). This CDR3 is CASSLELGWNTEAFF. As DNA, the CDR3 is TGTGCCAGCAGCTTGGAACTAGGTTGGAACACTGAAGCTTTCTTT.

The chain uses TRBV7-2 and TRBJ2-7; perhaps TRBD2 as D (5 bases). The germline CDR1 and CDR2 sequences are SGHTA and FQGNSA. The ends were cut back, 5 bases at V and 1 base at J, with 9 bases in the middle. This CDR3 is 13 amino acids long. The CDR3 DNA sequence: TGTGCCAGCAGCGAGGGCCCGTCCTACGAGCAGTACTTC. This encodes CASSEGPSYEQYF.